The 9 T cell receptor beta chains below all came from one sample that was sequenced in a study of blood T cell repertoires in COVID-19. Only in-frame clones appear in the TCRdb table, and some are missing; sequencing was by immunoSEQ multiplex PCR. The profile shows 50,000 or so clones, around 90% of them singletons. Sequenced material: peripheral blood. The receptors shown here come from a human donor with active COVID-19. The donor label of this sample is uncertain.

This clone was recorded a few times. This chain links TRBV10-3 with TRBJ2-7, with 10 bases identical to TRBD1. The germline V gene has CDR1 ENHRY and CDR2 SYGVKD. The junction had 8 bases not matched to a gene; V was cut back by 4 bases and J by 5 bases. This CDR3 is built from 15 residues. CDR3 DNA sequence: TGTGCCATCAGTGCTCCGGACAGGGGGGAAGACGAGCAGTACTTC. This gives the protein CAISAPDRGEDEQYF.

This chain links TRBV2 with TRBJ1-4; 7 bases line up with TRBD1. Germline CDR1 and CDR2: SNHLY and FYNNEI. This CDR3 region has 13 residues. After removal of 6 bases from V and 8 bases from J, the junction contained 6 bases not matched to a gene. CDR3: CASRYRDSEKLFF. The CDR3 coding sequence is TGTGCCAGCAGATACCGGGACAGCGAAAAACTGTTTTTT. Using reference TRBV2 and TRBJ1-4 for the parts outside the CDR3, the full variable domain is EPEVTQTPSHQVTQMGQEVILRCVPISNHLYFYWYRQILGQKVEFLVSFYNNEISEKSEIFDDQFSVERPDGSNFTLKIRSTKLEDSAMYFCASRYRDSEKLFFGSGTQLSVL.

The chain has TRBV3-1 (or the pseudogene TRBV3-2) and TRBJ2-5; 11 nucleotides line up with TRBD2. V lost 6 bases to trimming and J lost 0 bases; unmatched junction nucleotides: 9. Germline-derived CDR1 and CDR2 are LGHDT and YNNKEL (reference sequence). This CDR3 spans 17 amino acids. The CDR3 coding sequence is TGTGCCAGCAGACGCGTCCGACTAGCGGGGCACCAAGAGACCCAGTACTTC. Amino acids: CASRRVRLAGHQETQYF.

The V call is TRBV2, the J call TRBJ1-5; the D is unclear. V was cut by 3 bases and J by 7 bases, with 7 bases left in between. Germline V gene lookup returns CDR1 SNHLY and CDR2 FYNNEI. CDR3 length equals 12 residues. The CDR3 loop is CASSDEFQPQHF. Here the CDR3 DNA reads TGTGCCAGCAGTGATGAGTTCCAGCCCCAGCATTTT.

This clone appeared a few times. The chain combines TRBV7-9 with TRBJ1-2; TRBD1 matches 7 bases. The ends lost 5 bases at V and 4 bases at J; junction bases unmatched: 4. The CDR3 covers 13 residues. Germline V gives CDR1 SEHNR, CDR2 FQNEAQ (reference sequence). The CDR3 loop reads CASSPWDSYGYTF. CDR3 nucleotides: TGTGCCAGCAGCCCTTGGGACAGCTATGGCTACACCTTC.

The V gene is TRBV9, the J gene TRBJ2-2; 7 bases agree with TRBD1. Germline CDR1 and CDR2: SGDLS and YYNGEE. The CDR3 loop spans 14 amino acids. Trimming removed 4 bases from V and 7 bases from J; junction bases left unmatched: 7. CDR3 loop: CASSPPRDSGELFF. CDR3 sequence (DNA): TGTGCCAGCAGCCCCCCCCGGGACAGCGGGGAGCTGTTTTTT. The full variable domain, completed using reference TRBV9 and TRBJ2-2, is DSGVTQTPKHLITATGQRVTLRCSPRSGDLSVYWYQQSLDQGLQFLIQYYNGEERAKGNILERFSAQQFPDLHSELNLSSLELGDSALYFCASSPPRDSGELFFGEGSRLTVL.

The chain recombines TRBV9 with TRBJ2-1; D is unresolved. V lost 4 bases and J lost 7, with 21 bases in between. Germline V CDR1 and CDR2: SGDLS, YYNGEE. The CDR3 length is 16 residues. The CDR3: CASSPRSGVGWNEQFF. The CDR3 bases are TGTGCCAGCAGCCCTAGGAGTGGAGTAGGATGGAATGAGCAGTTCTTC. Looking up the rest from reference TRBV9 and TRBJ2-1 gives the full variable domain: DSGVTQTPKHLITATGQRVTLRCSPRSGDLSVYWYQQSLDQGLQFLIQYYNGEERAKGNILERFSAQQFPDLHSELNLSSLELGDSALYFCASSPRSGVGWNEQFFGPGTRLTVL.

This chain connects TRBV20-1 to TRBJ2-7; D gene ambiguous. V was trimmed by 3 bases and J by 3 bases, leaving 6 bases between them. Germline-derived CDR1 and CDR2 are DFQATT and SNEGSKA (reference sequence). This CDR3 region has 11 residues. CDR3 nucleotide sequence: TGCAGTGCTAGCGGAGACTACGAGCAGTACTTC. Translated: CSASGDYEQYF.

The chain uses TRBV7-8 and TRBJ1-4; possibly TRBD1 for D (5 bases). The CDR3 has 16 residues. V shed 4 bases and J shed 3 bases, with 15 bases lying between them. CDR1 is SGHVS and CDR2 is FQNEAQ in the germline V gene. CDR3 loop: CASSSGRPGANEKLFF. The CDR3 DNA sequence: TGTGCCAGCAGCTCAGGGAGGCCGGGCGCTAATGAAAAACTGTTTTTT.